There are a few counts of the clone carrying this TCR beta chain. Antigen: not known. This clone may be a read error of a much larger clone one base away. The repertoire was sequenced with immunoSEQ multiplex PCR; TCRdb's copy has only in-frame clones and lacks some. The data show around 2,100 clones, approximately 20% seen once. This sample is drawn from a study of T cell clones after liver transplantation. Across the whole study: Post-transplant blood was tracked for graft-donor-reactive T cell clones identified in a pre-transplant mixed lymphocyte reaction. Third-party-reactive TCRbeta sequences from pre-transplant mixed lymphocyte reactions served as antigen-independent comparators. Patients counted as tolerant after at least one year off all immunosuppression, enzymes not exceeding twice normal.

Regarding the study as a whole: A larger donor-reactive than third-party decline suggested partial antigen-specific deletion.

Proliferating CFSE-low MLR cells were sequenced to define alloreactive TCRbeta sequences. There are 14 residues in the CDR3. The germline CDR1 and CDR2 sequences are MDHEN and SYDVKM. The germline V and J ends were trimmed by 6 bases and 8 bases, with 17 bases remaining between them. Sequencing was carried out using CD8+ T cells from cultured PBMCs. The chain joins TRBV28 to TRBJ1-5; D uncertain. The clonotype comes from a human patient who received a liver transplant. Among the T cells, some may be from the graft donor. This CDR3 reads CASSQDSSSEPQHF. The CDR3 DNA reads as TGTGCCAGCAGCCAAGACTCGTCGAGTGAGCCCCAGCATTTT.